Listed below are T cell receptor beta chains from one sample, sequenced in a study of blood T cell repertoires in COVID-19. Profiling relied on immunoSEQ multiplex PCR, and the TCRdb table lists in-frame clones only, not all of them. Seen here are more than 200,000 clones, roughly 88% observed once, and the top ten hold around 2%. Sequenced material: peripheral blood. Source of these receptors: a woman aged 40 to 50 who had recovered from COVID-19. CDR3s include the opening cysteine and the closing phenylalanine or tryptophan.

V	J	length	CDR3
TRBV9	TRBJ1-3	18	CASSVGLNGRGRSNTIYF
TRBV15	TRBJ2-1	18	CATSRERLGTNTYNEQFF
TRBV18	TRBJ1-2	15	CASSLEPTENYGYTF
TRBV19	TRBJ2-7	14	CASSPGQAVHEQYF
TRBV21-1	TRBJ1-2	12	CATRLANYGYTF
TRBV7-2	TRBJ2-7	14	CASSLDVRGYEQYF
TRBV19	TRBJ1-5	17	CASTTQAASGANQPQHF
TRBV13	TRBJ1-2	12	CASSVQGWGYTF
TRBV9	TRBJ2-5	15	CASSVTSGPGETQYF
TRBV29-1	TRBJ2-7	11	CSVHNADEQYF
TRBV7-2	TRBJ2-7	15	CASSLAGTLIYEQYF
TRBV4-1	TRBJ2-3	18	CASSRGLLAGVGTDTQYF
TRBV11-2	TRBJ2-7	15	CASSFAGTGAYEQYF
TRBV10-3	TRBJ2-2	15	CAIRTGLLNTGELFF
TRBV2	TRBJ1-1	14	CASSTDRRFTEAFF
TRBV4-2	TRBJ2-3	16	CASSQEWRDHTDTQYF
TRBV28	TRBJ2-1	16	CASSSPAVIGDNEQFF
TRBV15	TRBJ2-1	17	CATSRVRTGRSYNEQFF
TRBV28	TRBJ1-2	16	CASSSPDRGLNYGYTF
TRBV27	TRBJ1-6	16	CASSRAGDRVSSPLHF
TRBV15	TRBJ1-2	15	CATSRDHGYRYGYTF
TRBV3-1/TRBV3-2	TRBJ1-2	17	CASSQEPPRTGFGGYTF
TRBV25-1	TRBJ2-5	14	CASSEYRGQETQYF
TRBV6-5	TRBJ2-1	15	CASSKGQGNYNEQFF
TRBV7-9	TRBJ2-3	17	CASSLPLAGGPTDTQYF
TRBV28	TRBJ2-7	15	CASSYHLGTNYEQYF
TRBV27	TRBJ1-2	13	CASTNRGGGGYTF
TRBV6-5	TRBJ2-1	13	CATLRTGGDEQFF
TRBV14	TRBJ1-2	18	CASSQEDGARGPPYGYTF
TRBV18	TRBJ2-1	14	CASSPRTSSNEQFF
TRBV5-6	TRBJ1-4	17	CASSWGTGSSTNEKLFF
TRBV5-1	TRBJ2-7	15	CASSIGLAGGGEQYF